This T cell receptor (beta chain) comes out of a study of breast tumors, draining lymph nodes, adjacent tissues. Note on this clonotype: Antigen: not known. A single base separates this from a much larger clone, so it may be a read error.

Breast cancer patients provided tissue from their axillary draining lymph nodes. Regarding the study as a whole: Luminal-like breast cancer showed significantly higher tumor–nontumor repertoire similarity than basal-like. The data were judged consistent with most tumor T cells coming from lymph node and expanding in tumor. Tumor repertoires ranked between lymph nodes and nontumor tissue in diversity, with V and J gene preferences.

TCRdb independently ran MiXCR on the multiplex PCR reads; one entry per CDR3 protein. Of about 300,000 distinct CDR3 sequences in the sample, around 31% are singletons; the top ten hold over 0.95%. The clonotype comes from a female donor with breast cancer. Some clones in this sample may be carry-over from other donors' samples. Sequenced: axillary lymph node tissue.

The CDR3 nucleotides read TGTGCCAGCAGTTTCGTTGCGAACGCCGGGGAGCTGTTTTTT. Protein product: CASSFVANAGELFF. The rearrangement links TRBV12-3 or TRBV12-4 to TRBJ2-2; D gene unclear. The CDR3 runs 14 residues.